A selection of T cell receptor beta chains follows, all from one sample in a study of CD8 T cells in ankylosing spondylitis. TCRdb reprocessed the 5' RACE reads with MiXCR, giving one entry per CDR3 protein. The table records tens of thousands of distinct CDR3 sequences, less than 20% of them present only once. The sample comprised blood. Receptors originate from a male donor with ankylosing spondylitis or in good health (not recorded which). The CDR3 runs from the conserved cysteine through the conserved F or W. The D gene is left open where the match is weak. The size of a clone is reported for some rows only, either as once, few or many, or as a class for expanded clones.

j_call: TRBJ2-3
clone_size: NA
v_call: TRBV28
d_call: TRBD2
cdr3_aa: CASSVSGGTVDTQYF
cdr3_nt: TGTGCCAGCAGTGTTAGCGGGGGAACGGTAGATACGCAGTATTTT

j_call: TRBJ2-5
clone_size: many
v_call: TRBV20-1
d_call: NA
cdr3_aa: CSAPKQTAQETQYF
cdr3_nt: TGCAGTGCCCCCAAACAGACGGCTCAAGAGACCCAGTACTTC

j_call: TRBJ1-2
clone_size: NA
v_call: TRBV30
d_call: NA
cdr3_aa: CAWKGFGYTF
cdr3_nt: TGTGCCTGGAAAGGGTTTGGCTACACCTTC

j_call: TRBJ2-2
clone_size: NA
v_call: TRBV7-8
d_call: TRBD1
cdr3_aa: CASSLAGQGLGELFF
cdr3_nt: TGTGCCAGCAGCTTAGCGGGACAGGGGCTCGGGGAGCTGTTTTTT

j_call: TRBJ2-7
clone_size: many
v_call: TRBV10-2
d_call: NA
cdr3_aa: CASSVPARGGQGFIDEQYF
cdr3_nt: TGCGCCAGCAGTGTCCCAGCGAGGGGGGGTCAGGGTTTCATCGACGAGCAGTACTTC

j_call: TRBJ1-6
clone_size: few
v_call: TRBV12-3/TRBV12-4
d_call: NA
cdr3_aa: CASSFPNSPLHF
cdr3_nt: TGTGCCAGCAGTTTCCCTAATTCACCCCTCCACTTT

j_call: TRBJ2-7
clone_size: NA
v_call: TRBV5-1
d_call: NA
cdr3_aa: CASSLGTFPYEQYF
cdr3_nt: TGCGCCAGCAGCTTGGGGACTTTCCCCTACGAGCAGTACTTC

j_call: TRBJ2-1
clone_size: few
v_call: TRBV18
d_call: TRBD2
cdr3_aa: CASSPASGGTYNEQFF
cdr3_nt: TGTGCCAGCTCACCAGCTAGCGGGGGGACCTACAATGAGCAGTTCTTC

j_call: TRBJ1-1
clone_size: many
v_call: TRBV6-2/TRBV6-3
d_call: NA
cdr3_aa: CASRVPEDPEAFF
cdr3_nt: TGTGCCAGCCGGGTACCAGAGGACCCTGAAGCTTTCTTT

j_call: TRBJ2-5
clone_size: few
v_call: TRBV29-1
d_call: TRBD2
cdr3_aa: CSGGLEETQYF
cdr3_nt: TGCAGCGGGGGACTAGAAGAGACCCAGTACTTC

j_call: TRBJ2-1
clone_size: many
v_call: TRBV20-1
d_call: TRBD1
cdr3_aa: CSARGTGSPYNEQFF
cdr3_nt: TGCAGTGCTAGGGGGACAGGGTCGCCCTACAATGAGCAGTTCTTC

j_call: TRBJ2-3
clone_size: NA
v_call: TRBV6-1
d_call: NA
cdr3_aa: CASSDSPDTQYF
cdr3_nt: TGTGCCAGCAGTGATTCCCCAGATACGCAGTATTTT

j_call: TRBJ2-5
clone_size: NA
v_call: TRBV20-1
d_call: TRBD2
cdr3_aa: CSASPGGLETQYF
cdr3_nt: TGCAGTGCTAGTCCGGGGGGGCTAGAGACCCAGTACTTC

j_call: TRBJ2-5
clone_size: NA
v_call: TRBV5-1
d_call: TRBD2
cdr3_aa: CASSLFGAGGQETQYF
cdr3_nt: TGCGCCAGCAGCTTGTTTGGAGCGGGGGGTCAAGAGACCCAGTACTTC

j_call: TRBJ2-3
clone_size: NA
v_call: TRBV2
d_call: NA
cdr3_aa: CASSGDTNTDTQYF
cdr3_nt: TGTGCCAGCAGTGGAGATACGAACACAGATACGCAGTATTTT

j_call: TRBJ2-5
clone_size: NA
v_call: TRBV4-2
d_call: TRBD1
cdr3_aa: CASSQETSGTGRGTQYF
cdr3_nt: TGTGCCAGCAGCCAAGAGACGTCCGGGACAGGTAGAGGGACCCAGTACTTC

j_call: TRBJ2-1
clone_size: few
v_call: TRBV29-1
d_call: NA
cdr3_aa: CSVHPGYNEQFF
cdr3_nt: TGCAGCGTCCACCCTGGATACAATGAGCAGTTCTTC

j_call: TRBJ2-1
clone_size: many
v_call: TRBV5-1
d_call: NA
cdr3_aa: CASSPTGHSSYNEQFF
cdr3_nt: TGCGCCAGCAGCCCCACAGGGCACAGCTCCTACAATGAGCAGTTCTTC

j_call: TRBJ2-7
clone_size: NA
v_call: TRBV20-1
d_call: NA
cdr3_aa: CSANREARKNEQYF
cdr3_nt: TGCAGTGCAAATCGTGAGGCGAGGAAGAACGAGCAGTACTTC

j_call: TRBJ1-4
clone_size: NA
v_call: TRBV20-1
d_call: NA
cdr3_aa: CSVMTGSNEKLFF
cdr3_nt: TGCAGTGTAATGACCGGATCTAATGAAAAACTGTTTTTT

j_call: TRBJ1-5
clone_size: NA
v_call: TRBV12-3/TRBV12-4
d_call: NA
cdr3_aa: CASSLGGLGNQPQHF
cdr3_nt: TGTGCCAGCAGTTTAGGGGGACTAGGCAATCAGCCCCAGCATTTT

j_call: TRBJ2-3
clone_size: many
v_call: TRBV7-3
d_call: NA
cdr3_aa: CASSLAGSSDTQYF
cdr3_nt: TGTGCCAGCAGCTTAGCGGGCAGCTCAGATACGCAGTATTTT

j_call: TRBJ1-4
clone_size: once
v_call: TRBV11-2
d_call: NA
cdr3_aa: CASSLGFQSGKLFF
cdr3_nt: TGTGCCAGCAGCTTAGGTTTCCAGTCAGGAAAACTGTTTTTT

j_call: TRBJ2-1
clone_size: few
v_call: TRBV12-3/TRBV12-4
d_call: NA
cdr3_aa: CASSLARGAGVYNEQFF
cdr3_nt: TGCGCCAGCAGTTTAGCTCGGGGGGCAGGGGTCTACAATGAGCAGTTCTTC

j_call: TRBJ2-1
clone_size: NA
v_call: TRBV29-1
d_call: NA
cdr3_aa: CSVEFGQEQFF
cdr3_nt: TGCAGCGTTGAATTCGGACAGGAGCAGTTCTTC

j_call: TRBJ2-5
clone_size: many
v_call: TRBV12-3/TRBV12-4
d_call: TRBD2
cdr3_aa: CASSFRSSGWETQYF
cdr3_nt: TGTGCCAGCAGTTTCCGTTCTAGCGGGTGGGAGACCCAGTACTTC

j_call: TRBJ2-2
clone_size: NA
v_call: TRBV7-9
d_call: NA
cdr3_aa: CASSPTSLGTGELFF
cdr3_nt: TGTGCCAGCAGCCCTACTAGTTTGGGCACCGGGGAGCTGTTTTTT

j_call: TRBJ1-6
clone_size: many
v_call: TRBV9
d_call: NA
cdr3_aa: CASSEGASPLHF
cdr3_nt: TGTGCCAGCAGCGAAGGGGCGTCACCCCTCCACTTT

j_call: TRBJ2-1
clone_size: many
v_call: TRBV29-1
d_call: NA
cdr3_aa: CSVVPGRDEQFF
cdr3_nt: TGCAGCGTTGTACCGGGCCGCGATGAGCAGTTCTTC

j_call: TRBJ2-5
clone_size: NA
v_call: TRBV7-9
d_call: NA
cdr3_aa: CASSYNPLTGLGETQYF
cdr3_nt: TGTGCCAGCAGCTATAATCCCCTGACGGGGTTGGGGGAGACCCAGTACTTC

j_call: TRBJ1-1
clone_size: NA
v_call: TRBV29-1
d_call: NA
cdr3_aa: CSVGGGNTEAFF
cdr3_nt: TGCAGCGTGGGAGGGGGGAACACTGAAGCTTTCTTT

j_call: TRBJ2-1
clone_size: NA
v_call: TRBV6-5
d_call: NA
cdr3_aa: CASSSLVNEQFF
cdr3_nt: TGTGCCAGCAGTTCCTTAGTCAATGAGCAGTTCTTC

j_call: TRBJ2-2
clone_size: many
v_call: TRBV20-1
d_call: NA
cdr3_aa: CSAANRGPGELFF
cdr3_nt: TGCAGTGCTGCCAATAGGGGTCCCGGGGAGCTGTTTTTT

j_call: TRBJ2-5
clone_size: NA
v_call: TRBV7-6
d_call: TRBD1
cdr3_aa: CASSGTEETQYF
cdr3_nt: TGTGCCAGCTCCGGGACAGAAGAGACCCAGTACTTC

j_call: TRBJ2-3
clone_size: few
v_call: TRBV28
d_call: NA
cdr3_aa: CASTSKRASTDTQYF
cdr3_nt: TGTGCCAGCACCTCCAAGCGGGCCAGCACAGATACGCAGTATTTT

j_call: TRBJ2-2
clone_size: few
v_call: TRBV28
d_call: TRBD2
cdr3_aa: CASTLLAGVTGELFF
cdr3_nt: TGTGCCAGCACCTTACTAGCGGGAGTAACCGGGGAGCTGTTTTTT

j_call: TRBJ2-7
clone_size: many
v_call: TRBV5-1
d_call: NA
cdr3_aa: CASTTGGRGPYEQYF
cdr3_nt: TGCGCCAGCACTACCGGCGGCCGGGGCCCCTACGAGCAGTACTTC

j_call: TRBJ2-5
clone_size: many
v_call: TRBV27
d_call: NA
cdr3_aa: CASSGSPLETQYF
cdr3_nt: TGTGCCAGCTCGGGCTCCCCATTGGAGACCCAGTACTTC

j_call: TRBJ2-2
clone_size: many
v_call: TRBV6-1
d_call: NA
cdr3_aa: CASRYTGELFF
cdr3_nt: TGTGCCAGCCGATACACCGGGGAGCTGTTTTTT

j_call: TRBJ2-1
clone_size: few
v_call: TRBV4-3
d_call: TRBD2
cdr3_aa: CASSRGLAPGEQFF
cdr3_nt: TGCGCCAGCAGCCGAGGACTAGCGCCTGGTGAGCAGTTCTTC

j_call: TRBJ2-2
clone_size: few
v_call: TRBV12-3/TRBV12-4
d_call: NA
cdr3_aa: CASSPEGGRGTGELFF
cdr3_nt: TGTGCCAGCAGTCCCGAGGGGGGGAGAGGCACCGGGGAGCTGTTTTTT

j_call: TRBJ2-5
clone_size: many
v_call: TRBV20-1
d_call: TRBD1
cdr3_aa: CSALGQGEGTQYF
cdr3_nt: TGCAGTGCTCTCGGACAGGGAGAAGGGACCCAGTACTTC

j_call: TRBJ2-1
clone_size: few
v_call: TRBV5-1
d_call: NA
cdr3_aa: CASSSALGNEQFF
cdr3_nt: TGCGCCAGCAGCTCCGCCTTAGGCAATGAGCAGTTCTTC

j_call: TRBJ2-6
clone_size: NA
v_call: TRBV29-1
d_call: NA
cdr3_aa: CSVQGTGANVLTF
cdr3_nt: TGCAGCGTACAGGGTACTGGGGCCAACGTCCTGACTTTC

j_call: TRBJ2-3
clone_size: NA
v_call: TRBV7-9
d_call: TRBD2
cdr3_aa: CASSHSGRRTDTQYF
cdr3_nt: TGTGCCAGCAGCCATAGCGGGAGAAGAACAGATACGCAGTATTTT

j_call: TRBJ2-1
clone_size: few
v_call: TRBV6-4
d_call: NA
cdr3_aa: CASSDSGGQFNEQFF
cdr3_nt: TGTGCCAGCAGTGACTCCGGGGGACAGTTCAATGAGCAGTTCTTC

j_call: TRBJ1-1
clone_size: NA
v_call: TRBV6-2/TRBV6-3
d_call: TRBD1
cdr3_aa: CASSSGGLNTEAFF
cdr3_nt: TGTGCCAGCAGTTCAGGGGGCCTAAACACTGAAGCTTTCTTT

j_call: TRBJ1-1
clone_size: NA
v_call: TRBV29-1
d_call: NA
cdr3_aa: CSVSKEMNTEAFF
cdr3_nt: TGCAGCGTCTCCAAGGAGATGAACACTGAAGCTTTCTTT

j_call: TRBJ2-3
clone_size: many
v_call: TRBV29-1
d_call: NA
cdr3_aa: CSVEGQATDTQYF
cdr3_nt: TGCAGCGTTGAAGGGCAAGCCACAGATACGCAGTATTTT

j_call: TRBJ2-5
clone_size: few
v_call: TRBV11-2
d_call: NA
cdr3_aa: CASSTHRETQYF
cdr3_nt: TGTGCCAGCAGCACCCATCGGGAGACCCAGTACTTC